Shown below are 23 T cell receptor beta chains from a single sample sequenced in a study of blood T cell repertoires in COVID-19. Some clones are missing from TCRdb's copy, which holds only in-frame ones; the method was immunoSEQ multiplex PCR. The table has under 150,000 clones, roughly four fifths seen once. Sequencing was performed on peripheral blood. All receptors come from a human donor in a cohort sampled during active COVID-19.

This clone has more than one count but fewer than ten. The chain employs TRBV18 and TRBJ1-5, with 7 bases fitting TRBD1. The CDR3 contains 15 residues. V lost 3 bases, J lost 3 bases, and 5 bases stayed unmatched. Germline V gives CDR1 KGHSH, CDR2 LQKENI. CDR3 sequence reads: CASSPPGQINQPQHF. The CDR3 nucleotides read TGTGCCAGCTCACCGCCGGGACAGATCAATCAGCCCCAGCATTTT.

This chain connects TRBV10-3 to TRBJ2-2, with D possibly TRBD2 on 7 matching bases. Germline loops: CDR1 ENHRY, CDR2 SYGVKD. The CDR3 runs to 14 residues. With 10 bases removed from V and 5 bases from J, the gap between germline ends came to 17 bases. CDR3 bases: TGTGCCACCTCGGGGGGCGCGAGGACCGGGGAGCTGTTTTTT. This encodes CATSGGARTGELFF.

This clone was observed once. The chain is built from TRBV27 and TRBJ2-7; weak D call: TRBD1 (5 bases). This CDR3 has 16 residues. Per the germline V gene, CDR1 is MNHEY and CDR2 is SMNVEV (reference sequence). Trimming pared 5 bases from V and 5 bases from J, leaving 22 bases between. CDR3 loop: CASSTWGSQNWDEQYF. The CDR3 bases are TGTGCCAGCAGTACGTGGGGCTCCCAGAATTGGGACGAGCAGTACTTC.

This clone has more than one count but fewer than ten. This chain links TRBV2 with TRBJ1-1; maybe TRBD1 (5 bases). V lost 6 bases and J lost 1, with 9 bases in between. This CDR3 contains 13 residues. CDR1 SNHLY and CDR2 FYNNEI come from the germline V gene. The CDR3 DNA reads as TGTGCCAGCAGGCCCGACAGGAACACTGAAGCTTTCTTT. Translating gives CASRPDRNTEAFF.

The V gene is TRBV25-1, the J gene TRBJ2-7; TRBD1 aligns across 9 bases. The ends lost 5 bases at V and 6 bases at J; junction bases unmatched: 17. CDR1 is MGHDK and CDR2 is SYGVNS in the germline V gene. This CDR3 has 17 residues. The CDR3 spells CASSRDSGTGRSSEQYF. CDR3 DNA: TGTGCCAGCAGTAGAGATTCCGGGACAGGGAGGTCGTCCGAGCAGTACTTC.

This chain uses TRBV7-9 with TRBJ2-7; TRBD1 matches 10 bases. The V and J ends lost 4 bases and 7 bases, in that order; junction bases with no gene match: 13. CDR1 SEHNR and CDR2 FQNEAQ come from the germline V gene (reference sequence). This CDR3 contains 16 residues. The CDR3 DNA sequence: TGTGCCAGCAGCTCGCACCGGGACAGGGGCCCCTGGGAGCAGTACTTC. Translation gives CASSSHRDRGPWEQYF.

This clone was counted between two and nine times. The V gene is TRBV14, the J gene TRBJ2-1; D is unclear. Germline V gene sequence: CDR1 SGHDN, CDR2 FVKESK. The CDR3 loop spans 11 amino acids. The V and J ends lost 4 bases and 5 bases respectively, with 3 bases between them. CDR3 coding DNA: TGTGCCAGCAGCCTCAACAATGAGCAGTTCTTC. Translated: CASSLNNEQFF. Together with reference TRBV14 and TRBJ2-1, the CDR3 gives the full variable domain: EAGVTQFPSHSVIEKGQTVTLRCDPISGHDNLYWYRRVMGKEIKFLLHFVKESKQDESGMPNNRFLAERTGGTYSTLKVQPAELEDSGVYFCASSLNNEQFFGPGTRLTVL.

The chain uses TRBV3-1 (or the pseudogene TRBV3-2) and TRBJ2-2, with 7 bases that match TRBD2. V lost 0 bases and J lost 3; bases outside the gene matches: 7. Germline CDR1 is LGHDT and CDR2 is YNNKEL (reference sequence). The CDR3 extends over 17 amino acids. The CDR3 sequence is CASSQDEAGRDTGELFF. CDR3 bases: TGTGCCAGCAGCCAAGATGAGGCAGGGAGGGACACCGGGGAGCTGTTTTTT.

The CDR3 protein is CAWRLPQGKAFF. CDR3 in DNA: TGTGCCTGGAGACTCCCTCAGGGGAAAGCTTTCTTT. The rearrangement uses TRBV30 and TRBJ1-1, with D maybe TRBD1 (6 bases). With 3 bases removed from V and 9 bases from J, the gap between germline ends came to 14 bases. The germline V gene has CDR1 GTSNPN and CDR2 SVGIG (reference sequence). This CDR3 spans 12 amino acids.

The V and J genes are TRBV28 and TRBJ1-2; 7 nucleotides align to TRBD1. With 6 bases clipped from V and 4 bases from J, the junction kept 11 bases outside the gene matches. From germline, CDR1 is MDHEN and CDR2 SYDVKM. The CDR3 runs to 15 residues. The CDR3 DNA is TGTGCCAGCAGGCTACAGGGGCCTCCCTCCTATGGCTACACCTTC. Protein product: CASRLQGPPSYGYTF.

This chain uses TRBV11-2 with TRBJ1-1, with D possibly TRBD1 on 6 matching bases. Germline V gene sequence: CDR1 SGHAT, CDR2 FQNNGV. Trimming took off 8 bases at V and 5 bases at J, with 27 bases between the two ends. The CDR3 totals 17 residues. CDR3 coding DNA: TGTGCCAGCTTATCCTGGGTTCGGGACACGCCCGGGACTGAAGCTTTCTTT. This gives the protein CASLSWVRDTPGTEAFF.

The chain uses TRBV7-6 and TRBJ2-2; 9 bases agree with TRBD1. The CDR3 totals 17 residues. V dropped 2 bases and J dropped 1; count of bases not matched to a gene: 5. Germline lookup yields CDR1 SGHVS and CDR2 FNYEAQ. CDR3 sequence: CASSLRTDRGNTGELFF. In DNA, the CDR3 is TGTGCCAGCAGCTTAAGGACGGACAGGGGGAACACCGGGGAGCTGTTTTTT. Full variable domain (outside the CDR3, taken from reference TRBV7-6 and TRBJ2-2): GAGVSQSPRYKVTKRGQDVALRCDPISGHVSLYWYRQALGQGPEFLTYFNYEAQQDKSGLPNDRFSAERPEGSISTLTIQRTEQRDSAMYRCASSLRTDRGNTGELFFGEGSRLTVL.

The chain recombines TRBV5-4 with TRBJ1-6; 11 positions agree with TRBD1. This CDR3 comprises 17 residues. Germline values: CDR1 SGHNT, CDR2 YYREEE (reference sequence). The junction had 13 bases not matched to a gene; V was cut back by 5 bases and J by 9 bases. This CDR3 is CASSTSRDRGSGSPLHF. For the CDR3, the DNA is TGTGCCAGCAGTACTTCCCGGGACAGGGGGTCGGGTTCACCCCTCCACTTT.

This rearrangement joins TRBV7-8 to TRBJ2-3, with 8 nucleotides matching TRBD1. The CDR3 loop spans 15 amino acids. CDR1 is SGHVS and CDR2 is FQNEAQ in the germline V gene. Trimming took 6 bases from V and 2 from J; bases not matched to a gene: 7. CDR3 loop: CASSLRGRSTDTQYF. For the CDR3, the DNA is TGTGCCAGCAGTCTCAGGGGGCGGTCCACAGATACGCAGTATTTT.

V is TRBV19 and J is TRBJ2-2, with a tentative D call TRBD2 (6 bases). V was cut by 7 bases and J by 3 bases, with 15 bases left in between. The CDR3 runs 15 residues. The germline V gene encodes CDR1 LNHDA and CDR2 SQIVND (reference sequence). The CDR3 spells CASMARGGDTGELFF. The CDR3 DNA follows: TGTGCCAGTATGGCCCGGGGAGGAGACACCGGGGAGCTGTTTTTT.

The V call is TRBV19, the J call TRBJ2-3, with D perhaps matching TRBD2 (6 bases). Germline assignment: CDR1 LNHDA and CDR2 SQIVND (reference sequence). V lost 3 bases, J lost 1 base, and 14 bases lay in between. CDR3 length equals 16 residues. The CDR3 DNA is TGTGCCAGTAGTATTGATTCGAGCGGGCGCACAGATACGCAGTATTTT. Protein sequence: CASSIDSSGRTDTQYF.

This clone was seen a few times. The V gene is TRBV27, the J gene TRBJ1-1, with 9 nucleotides matching TRBD1. The germline V gene has CDR1 MNHEY and CDR2 SMNVEV (reference sequence). CDR3 length: 14 residues. V gave up 6 bases and J gave up 0 bases; unmatched junction bases: 2. As DNA, the CDR3 is TGTGCCAGCAGGGGGACAGGGATGAACACTGAAGCTTTCTTT. Amino acids: CASRGTGMNTEAFF.

The rearrangement uses TRBV5-4 and TRBJ2-5, with D unclear. The CDR3 sequence is 14 residues long. The V gene's germline CDR1 is SGHNT and CDR2 YYREEE (reference sequence). The V end was cut by 0 bases, the J end by 1 base, with 7 bases between. CDR3 in amino acids: CASSLEYSQETQYF. The CDR3 DNA reads as TGTGCCAGCAGCTTGGAGTACAGCCAAGAGACCCAGTACTTC.

This rearrangement joins TRBV28 to TRBJ2-4; 8 positions agree with TRBD1. The junction had 15 bases not matched to a gene; V was cut back by 5 bases and J by 3 bases. CDR3 size: 18 residues. Germline V CDR1 and CDR2: MDHEN, SYDVKM. CDR3 amino acids: CASSQPRQGWENKNIQYF. In DNA, the CDR3 is TGTGCCAGCAGTCAACCCCGACAGGGGTGGGAGAACAAAAACATTCAGTACTTC.

The rearrangement joins TRBV28 to TRBJ1-5; D is perhaps TRBD1 (6 bases). The ends were cut back, 3 bases at V and 4 bases at J, with 13 bases in the middle. The V gene's germline CDR1 is MDHEN and CDR2 SYDVKM. CDR3 size: 15 residues. In DNA form, the CDR3 reads TGTGCCAGCAGTTTGCCTGCAGGGGTTAATCAGCCCCAGCATTTT. Protein sequence: CASSLPAGVNQPQHF.

CDR3 region: CASSPPGQGWPQHF. CDR3 DNA sequence: TGTGCCAGCAGTCCGCCAGGACAGGGTTGGCCCCAGCATTTT. The V call is TRBV28, the J call TRBJ1-5; the match to TRBD1 covers 8 bases. The CDR3 is 14 residues long. Germline CDR1 MDHEN, CDR2 SYDVKM. The trim removed 5 bases at V and 9 bases at J, leaving 9 bases unmatched.

V is TRBV7-9 and J is TRBJ1-1; D not certain. The V and J ends lost 5 bases and 0 bases respectively, with 7 bases between them. CDR1 and CDR2 (germline): SEHNR, FQNEAQ (reference sequence). This CDR3 contains 13 residues. DNA of the CDR3: TGTGCCAGCAGCCCGCAGATGAACACTGAAGCTTTCTTT. Amino acid sequence: CASSPQMNTEAFF.

This chain joins TRBV3-1 (or the pseudogene TRBV3-2) and TRBJ2-3, with D perhaps TRBD2 (5 bases). Germline V gives CDR1 LGHDT, CDR2 YNNKEL (reference sequence). This CDR3 has 13 residues. The germline V and J ends were trimmed by 0 bases and 8 bases, with 9 bases remaining between them. For the CDR3, the DNA is TGTGCCAGCAGCCAAGAGGCGGGCGGTACGCAGTATTTT. This codes for CASSQEAGGTQYF.